The 6 T cell receptor beta chains in this list originate from one sample, sequenced in a study of cytomegalovirus exposure and HLA in healthy donors. Amplification used 60 Vbeta primers and 13 Jbeta primers. Using immunoSEQ multiplex PCR, the repertoire was profiled, and TCRdb retains in-frame clones only, with some absent. The repertoire holds about 90,000 clones, with 84% as singletons. The sample was PBMCs. All receptors derive from a young man in good health and CMV-seronegative.

The rearrangement joins TRBV6-5 to TRBJ1-2; TRBD1 agrees at 9 bases. Germline CDR1 MNHEY, CDR2 SVGAGI. Trimming took 4 bases from V and 8 from J; bases not matched to a gene: 11. The length of the CDR3 is 15 residues. The CDR3 region is CASSFQPGTGSGYTF. CDR3 bases: TGTGCCAGCAGTTTTCAGCCAGGGACAGGGAGCGGCTACACCTTC.

The chain has TRBV9 and TRBJ2-2; 9 bases map to TRBD2. The CDR3 loop spans 16 amino acids. Per the germline V gene, CDR1 is SGDLS and CDR2 is YYNGEE. V lost 3 bases and J lost 4; bases outside the gene matches: 7. In DNA form, the CDR3 reads TGTGCCAGCAGCGACATAGCGGGAGACCTCACCGGGGAGCTGTTTTTT. Translation: CASSDIAGDLTGELFF.

The genes are TRBV29-1 and TRBJ2-3; perhaps TRBD2 as D (6 bases). The CDR3 loop spans 16 amino acids. V lost 2 bases, J lost 0 bases, and 15 bases lay in between. Germline V gene sequence: CDR1 SQVTM, CDR2 ANQGSEA. The CDR3 region has the DNA TGCAGCGTTGAAATAAGGGGACTCGGGAGCACAGATACGCAGTATTTT. Protein: CSVEIRGLGSTDTQYF.

The V call is TRBV7-8, the J call TRBJ1-1; weak D call: TRBD1 (5 bases). Trimming shortened V by 5 bases and J by 4 bases, and 20 bases separated the two germline ends. From germline, CDR1 is SGHVS and CDR2 FQNEAQ. This CDR3 region has 16 residues. The CDR3 sequence: CASSLLTGALGTEAFF. The CDR3 DNA reads as TGTGCCAGCAGCCTCCTAACAGGCGCCCTGGGCACTGAAGCTTTCTTT.

The genes are TRBV6-5 and TRBJ2-7, with a possible D match to TRBD1 (6 bases). CDR1 and CDR2 (germline): MNHEY, SVGAGI. The CDR3 spans 14 residues. Trimming pared 5 bases from V and 5 bases from J, leaving 16 bases between. The CDR3 DNA reads TGTGCCAGCAGTCAAACGACAGGCGCCAACGAGCAGTACTTC. Translation: CASSQTTGANEQYF.

J is TRBJ2-7 and V is TRBV7-9; no reliable D call. CDR1 SEHNR and CDR2 FQNEAQ come from the germline V gene (reference sequence). The V end was cut by 5 bases, the J end by 5 bases, with 10 bases between. There are 12 residues in the CDR3. The DNA of the CDR3 is TGTGCCAGCAGCCCCCCCCGGGACGAGCAGTACTTC. This gives the protein CASSPPRDEQYF. Full variable domain (missing parts from reference TRBV7-9 and TRBJ2-7): DTGVSQNPRHKITKRGQNVTFRCDPISEHNRLYWYRQTLGQGPEFLTYFQNEAQLEKSRLLSDRFSAERPKGSFSTLEIQRTEQGDSAMYLCASSPPRDEQYFGPGTRLTVT.